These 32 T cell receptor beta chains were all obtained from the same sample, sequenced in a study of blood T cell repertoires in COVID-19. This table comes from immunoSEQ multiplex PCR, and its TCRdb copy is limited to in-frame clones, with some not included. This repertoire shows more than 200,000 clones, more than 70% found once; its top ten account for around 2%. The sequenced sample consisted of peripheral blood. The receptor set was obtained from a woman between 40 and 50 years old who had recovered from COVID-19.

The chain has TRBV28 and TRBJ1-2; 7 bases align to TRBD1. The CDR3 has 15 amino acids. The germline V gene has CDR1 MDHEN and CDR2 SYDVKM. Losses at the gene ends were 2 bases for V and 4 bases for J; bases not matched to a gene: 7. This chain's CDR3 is CASSLGTAVFYGYTF. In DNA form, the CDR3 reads TGTGCCAGCAGTTTAGGGACAGCTGTTTTCTATGGCTACACCTTC.

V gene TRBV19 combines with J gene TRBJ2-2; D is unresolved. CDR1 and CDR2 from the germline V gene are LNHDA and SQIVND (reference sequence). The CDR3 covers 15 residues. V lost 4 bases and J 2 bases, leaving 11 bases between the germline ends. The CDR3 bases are TGTGCCAGTAGTAGGAACCCTAGAAACACCGGGGAGCTGTTTTTT. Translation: CASSRNPRNTGELFF.

In DNA form, the CDR3 reads TGCGCCAGCAGCCCTGATGGCGGGAGGCTCACAGATACGCAGTATTTT. This gives the protein CASSPDGGRLTDTQYF. The chain joins TRBV5-1 to TRBJ2-3, with 8 nucleotides matching TRBD2. The length of the CDR3 is 16 residues. V was clipped by 4 bases and J by 2 bases; unmatched bases: 9. From germline, CDR1 is SGHRS and CDR2 YFSETQ.

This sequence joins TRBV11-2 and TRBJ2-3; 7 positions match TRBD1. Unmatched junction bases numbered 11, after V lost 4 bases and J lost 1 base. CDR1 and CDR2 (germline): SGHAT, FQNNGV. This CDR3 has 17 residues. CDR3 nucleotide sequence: TGTGCCAGCAGCTCACCGGACAGGCCGTTCGGCACAGATACGCAGTATTTT. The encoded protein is CASSSPDRPFGTDTQYF.

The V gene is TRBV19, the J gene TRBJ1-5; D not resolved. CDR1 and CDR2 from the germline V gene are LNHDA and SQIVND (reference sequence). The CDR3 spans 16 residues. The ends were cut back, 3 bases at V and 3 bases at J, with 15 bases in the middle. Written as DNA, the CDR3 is TGTGCCAGTAGTATGATCCGGCAGGCCCTCAATCAGCCCCAGCATTTT. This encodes CASSMIRQALNQPQHF. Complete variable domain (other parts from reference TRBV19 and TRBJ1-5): DGGITQSPKYLFRKEGQNVTLSCEQNLNHDAMYWYRQDPGQGLRLIYYSQIVNDFQKGDIAEGYSVSREKKESFPLTVTSAQKNPTAFYLCASSMIRQALNQPQHFGDGTRLSIL.

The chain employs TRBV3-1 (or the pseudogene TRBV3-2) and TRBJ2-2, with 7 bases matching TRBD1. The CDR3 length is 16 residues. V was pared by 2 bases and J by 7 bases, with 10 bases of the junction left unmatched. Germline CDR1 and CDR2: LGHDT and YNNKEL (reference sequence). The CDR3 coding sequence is TGTGCCAGCAGCCAAACAGGACAGGCTCGGCTCGGGGAGCTGTTTTTT. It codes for CASSQTGQARLGELFF.

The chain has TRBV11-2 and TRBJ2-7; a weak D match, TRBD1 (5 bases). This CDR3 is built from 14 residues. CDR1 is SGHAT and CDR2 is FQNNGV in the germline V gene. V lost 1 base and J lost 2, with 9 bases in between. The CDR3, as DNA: TGTGCCAGCAGCTTAGTTCAGGGTCCCTACGAGCAGTACTTC. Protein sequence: CASSLVQGPYEQYF.

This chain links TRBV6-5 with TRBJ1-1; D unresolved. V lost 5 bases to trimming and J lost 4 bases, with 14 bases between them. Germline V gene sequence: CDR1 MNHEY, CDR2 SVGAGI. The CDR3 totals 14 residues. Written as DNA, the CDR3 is TGTGCCAGCAGTCGAAGGCGGGATAGCACTGAAGCTTTCTTT. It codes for CASSRRRDSTEAFF.

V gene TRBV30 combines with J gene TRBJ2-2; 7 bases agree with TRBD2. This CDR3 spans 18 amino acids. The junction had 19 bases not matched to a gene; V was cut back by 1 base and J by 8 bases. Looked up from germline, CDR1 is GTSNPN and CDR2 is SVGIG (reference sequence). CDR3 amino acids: CAWSALPGRGYPMGELFF. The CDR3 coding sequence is TGTGCCTGGAGTGCCCTCCCGGGGAGGGGCTACCCCATGGGGGAGCTGTTTTTT.

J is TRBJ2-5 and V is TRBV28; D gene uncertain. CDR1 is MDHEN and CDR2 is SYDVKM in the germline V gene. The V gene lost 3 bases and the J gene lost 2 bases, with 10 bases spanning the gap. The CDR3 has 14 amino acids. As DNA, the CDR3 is TGTGCCAGCAGTTTCCCCTCCCCTCAAGAGACCCAGTACTTC. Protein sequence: CASSFPSPQETQYF. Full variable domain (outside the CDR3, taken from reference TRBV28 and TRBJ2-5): DVKVTQSSRYLVKRTGEKVFLECVQDMDHENMFWYRQDPGLGLRLIYFSYDVKMKEKGDIPEGYSVSREKKERFSLILESASTNQTSMYLCASSFPSPQETQYFGPGTRLLVL.

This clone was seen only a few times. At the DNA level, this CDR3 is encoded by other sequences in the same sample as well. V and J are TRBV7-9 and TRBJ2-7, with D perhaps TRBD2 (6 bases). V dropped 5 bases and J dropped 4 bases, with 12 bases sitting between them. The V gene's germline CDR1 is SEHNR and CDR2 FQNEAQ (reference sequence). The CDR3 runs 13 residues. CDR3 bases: TGTGCCAGCAGCCCGGGACTGCCGTACGAGCAGTACTTC. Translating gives CASSPGLPYEQYF.

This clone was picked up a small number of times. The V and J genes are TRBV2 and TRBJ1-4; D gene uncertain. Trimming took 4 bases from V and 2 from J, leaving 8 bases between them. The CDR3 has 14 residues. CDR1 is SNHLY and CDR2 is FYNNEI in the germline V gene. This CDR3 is CASSVRFTNEKLFF. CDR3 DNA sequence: TGTGCCAGCAGTGTTCGGTTTACTAATGAAAAACTGTTTTTT.

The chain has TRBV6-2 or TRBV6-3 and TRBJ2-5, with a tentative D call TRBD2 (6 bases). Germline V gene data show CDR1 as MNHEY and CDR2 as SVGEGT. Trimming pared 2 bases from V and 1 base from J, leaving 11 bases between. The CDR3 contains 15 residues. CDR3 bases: TGTGCCAGCAGTTACAGGTTGGGACTCCAAGAGACCCAGTACTTC. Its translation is CASSYRLGLQETQYF.

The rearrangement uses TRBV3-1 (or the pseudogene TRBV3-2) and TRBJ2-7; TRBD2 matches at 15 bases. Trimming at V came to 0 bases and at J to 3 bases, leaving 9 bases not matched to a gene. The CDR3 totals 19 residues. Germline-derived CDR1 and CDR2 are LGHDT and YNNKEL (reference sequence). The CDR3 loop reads CASSQEGGLAGGAYYEQYF. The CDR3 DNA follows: TGTGCCAGCAGCCAAGAAGGGGGACTAGCGGGAGGAGCTTACTACGAGCAGTACTTC.

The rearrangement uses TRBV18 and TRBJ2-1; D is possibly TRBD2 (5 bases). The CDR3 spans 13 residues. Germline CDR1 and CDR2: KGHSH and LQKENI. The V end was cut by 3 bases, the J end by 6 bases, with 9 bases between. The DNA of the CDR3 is TGTGCCAGCTCACCGTTGAGCGGCAATGAGCAGTTCTTC. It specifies CASSPLSGNEQFF.

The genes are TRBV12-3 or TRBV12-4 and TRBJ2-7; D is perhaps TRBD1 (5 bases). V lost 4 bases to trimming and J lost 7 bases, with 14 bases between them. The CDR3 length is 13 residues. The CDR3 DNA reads TGTGCCAGCAGTTCGGACATTCGTTTTGAGCAGTACTTC. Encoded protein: CASSSDIRFEQYF.

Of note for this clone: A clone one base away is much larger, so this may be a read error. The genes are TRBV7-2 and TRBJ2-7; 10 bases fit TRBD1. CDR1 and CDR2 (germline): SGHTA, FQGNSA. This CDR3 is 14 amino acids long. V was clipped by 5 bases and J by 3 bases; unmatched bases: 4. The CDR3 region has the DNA TGTGCCAGCAGCCCAGGGACAGGGGTCTACGAGCAGTACTTC. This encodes CASSPGTGVYEQYF.

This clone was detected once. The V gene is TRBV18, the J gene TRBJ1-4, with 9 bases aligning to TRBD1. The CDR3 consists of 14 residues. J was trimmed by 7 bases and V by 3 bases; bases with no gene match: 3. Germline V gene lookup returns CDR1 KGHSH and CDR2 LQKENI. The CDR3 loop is CASSPDRGGEKLFF. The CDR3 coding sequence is TGTGCCAGCTCACCGGACAGGGGAGGTGAAAAACTGTTTTTT.

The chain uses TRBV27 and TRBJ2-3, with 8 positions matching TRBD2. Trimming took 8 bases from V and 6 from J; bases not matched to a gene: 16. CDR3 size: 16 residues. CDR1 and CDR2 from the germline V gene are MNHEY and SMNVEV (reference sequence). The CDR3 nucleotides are TGTGCCAGCCGGGAGGGGGGTGCCAGAAGGGCGGATACGCAGTATTTT. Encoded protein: CASREGGARRADTQYF.

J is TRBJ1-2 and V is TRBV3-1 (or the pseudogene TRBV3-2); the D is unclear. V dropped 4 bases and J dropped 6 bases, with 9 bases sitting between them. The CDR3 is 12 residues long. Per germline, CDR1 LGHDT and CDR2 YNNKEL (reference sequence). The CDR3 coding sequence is TGTGCCAGCAGCCGGTCCGGGGATGGCTACACCTTC. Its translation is CASSRSGDGYTF.

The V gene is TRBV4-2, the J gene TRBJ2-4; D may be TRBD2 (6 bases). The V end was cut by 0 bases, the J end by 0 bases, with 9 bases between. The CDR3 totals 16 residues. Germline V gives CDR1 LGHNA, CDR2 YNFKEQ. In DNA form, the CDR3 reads TGTGCCAGCAGCCAAGATGGGGGGTTAGCCAAAAACATTCAGTACTTC. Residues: CASSQDGGLAKNIQYF.

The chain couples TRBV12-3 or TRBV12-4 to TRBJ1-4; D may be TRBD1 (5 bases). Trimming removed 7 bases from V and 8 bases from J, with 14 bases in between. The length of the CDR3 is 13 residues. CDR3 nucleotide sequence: TGTGCCAGCATCATAGGGGTGGAGGAAAAACTGTTTTTT. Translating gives CASIIGVEEKLFF.

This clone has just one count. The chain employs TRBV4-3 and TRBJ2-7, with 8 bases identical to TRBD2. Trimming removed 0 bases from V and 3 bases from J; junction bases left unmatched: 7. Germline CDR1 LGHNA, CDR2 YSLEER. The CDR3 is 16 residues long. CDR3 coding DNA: TGCGCCAGCAGCCAAGAACTCCTAGCGGGCAACTACGAGCAGTACTTC. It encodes CASSQELLAGNYEQYF.

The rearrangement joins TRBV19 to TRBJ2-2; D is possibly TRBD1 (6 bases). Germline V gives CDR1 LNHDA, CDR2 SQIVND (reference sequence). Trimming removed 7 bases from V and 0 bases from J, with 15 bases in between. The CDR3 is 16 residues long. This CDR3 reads CASTPAGGTNTGELFF. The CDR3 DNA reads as TGTGCCAGTACCCCCGCTGGGGGCACGAACACCGGGGAGCTGTTTTTT.

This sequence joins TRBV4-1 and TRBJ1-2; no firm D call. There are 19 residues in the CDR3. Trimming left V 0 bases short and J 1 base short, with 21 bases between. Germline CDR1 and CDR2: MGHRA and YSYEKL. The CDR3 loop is CASSQENLIGTEYNYGYTF. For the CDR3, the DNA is TGCGCCAGCAGCCAAGAAAATTTAATTGGAACAGAATATAACTATGGCTACACCTTC.

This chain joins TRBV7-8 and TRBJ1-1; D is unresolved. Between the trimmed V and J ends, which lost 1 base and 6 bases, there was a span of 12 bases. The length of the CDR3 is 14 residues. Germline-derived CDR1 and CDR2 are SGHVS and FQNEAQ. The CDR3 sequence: CASSLVAVRAEAFF. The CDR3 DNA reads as TGTGCCAGCAGCTTAGTGGCGGTTCGGGCTGAAGCTTTCTTT. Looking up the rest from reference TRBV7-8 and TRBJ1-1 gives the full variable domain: GAGVSQSPRYKVAKRGQDVALRCDPISGHVSLFWYQQALGQGPEFLTYFQNEAQLDKSGLPSDRFFAERPEGSVSTLKIQRTQQEDSAVYLCASSLVAVRAEAFFGQGTRLTVV.

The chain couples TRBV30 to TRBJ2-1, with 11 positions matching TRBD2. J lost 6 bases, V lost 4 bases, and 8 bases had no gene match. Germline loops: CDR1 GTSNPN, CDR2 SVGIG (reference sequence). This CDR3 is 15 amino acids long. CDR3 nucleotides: TGTGCCTGGATCGTACTAGCGGGAGAAGGCAATGAGCAGTTCTTC. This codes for CAWIVLAGEGNEQFF.

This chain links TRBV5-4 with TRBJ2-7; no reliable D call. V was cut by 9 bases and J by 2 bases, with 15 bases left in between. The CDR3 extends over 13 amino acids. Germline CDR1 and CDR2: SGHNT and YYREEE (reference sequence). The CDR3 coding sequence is TGTGCCACCCAAACCGACTTCACCTACGAGCAGTACTTC. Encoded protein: CATQTDFTYEQYF.

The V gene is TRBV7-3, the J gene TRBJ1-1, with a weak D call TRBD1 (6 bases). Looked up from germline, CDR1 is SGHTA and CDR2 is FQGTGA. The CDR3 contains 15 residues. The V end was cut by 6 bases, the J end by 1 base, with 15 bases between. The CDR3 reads CASSLNQGTNTEAFF. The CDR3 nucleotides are TGTGCCAGCAGTCTCAATCAGGGGACGAACACTGAAGCTTTCTTT. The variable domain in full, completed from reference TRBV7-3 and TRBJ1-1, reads GAGVSQTPSNKVTEKGKYVELRCDPISGHTALYWYRQSLGQGPEFLIYFQGTGAADDSGLPNDRFFAVRPEGSVSTLKIQRTERGDSAVYLCASSLNQGTNTEAFFGQGTRLTVV.

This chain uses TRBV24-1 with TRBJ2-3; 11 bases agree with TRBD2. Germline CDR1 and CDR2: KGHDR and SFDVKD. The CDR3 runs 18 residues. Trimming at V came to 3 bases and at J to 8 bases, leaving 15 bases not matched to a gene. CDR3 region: CATSDPQSTSGISGTQYF. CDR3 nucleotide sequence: TGTGCCACCAGTGATCCCCAATCGACTAGCGGGATCAGTGGTACGCAGTATTTT.

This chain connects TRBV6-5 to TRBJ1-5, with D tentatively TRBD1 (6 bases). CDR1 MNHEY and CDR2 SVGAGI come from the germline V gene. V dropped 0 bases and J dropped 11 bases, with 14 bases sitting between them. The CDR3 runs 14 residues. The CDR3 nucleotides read TGTGCCAGCAGTTACTCGAGACAGGACGGGGCCCAGCATTTT. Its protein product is CASSYSRQDGAQHF.

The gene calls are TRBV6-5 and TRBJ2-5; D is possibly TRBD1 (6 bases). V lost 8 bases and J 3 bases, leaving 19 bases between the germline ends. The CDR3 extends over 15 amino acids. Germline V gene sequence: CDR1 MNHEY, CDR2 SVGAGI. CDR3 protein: CASAYQGTFKETQYF. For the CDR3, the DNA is TGTGCCAGCGCGTACCAGGGGACCTTTAAAGAGACCCAGTACTTC.